This record concerns one TCR beta chain sequence. The data were taken from a study of T cell responses to AZD1222 COVID-19 vaccine. Study-level information: The study pooled second doses at about 4 or about 12 weeks.

CDR1 is SGHDN and CDR2 is FVKESK in the germline V gene. Trimming shortened V by 1 base and J by 1 base, and 10 bases separated the two germline ends. The CDR3 contains 15 residues. Assay used: immunoSEQ multiplex PCR; TCRdb lists only in-frame clones, some missing. This table holds around 99,000 clones, about 89% found once. The chain joins TRBV14 to TRBJ2-5; D tentatively reads TRBD1 or TRBD2 (5 bases each). This specimen consisted of peripheral blood, obtained on day 0 of AZD1222 vaccination. This TCR was recovered from an adult in good health. As DNA, the CDR3 is TGTGCCAGCAGCCAAGGAGGGGTGGCCCAAGAGACCCAGTACTTC. It specifies CASSQGGVAQETQYF.